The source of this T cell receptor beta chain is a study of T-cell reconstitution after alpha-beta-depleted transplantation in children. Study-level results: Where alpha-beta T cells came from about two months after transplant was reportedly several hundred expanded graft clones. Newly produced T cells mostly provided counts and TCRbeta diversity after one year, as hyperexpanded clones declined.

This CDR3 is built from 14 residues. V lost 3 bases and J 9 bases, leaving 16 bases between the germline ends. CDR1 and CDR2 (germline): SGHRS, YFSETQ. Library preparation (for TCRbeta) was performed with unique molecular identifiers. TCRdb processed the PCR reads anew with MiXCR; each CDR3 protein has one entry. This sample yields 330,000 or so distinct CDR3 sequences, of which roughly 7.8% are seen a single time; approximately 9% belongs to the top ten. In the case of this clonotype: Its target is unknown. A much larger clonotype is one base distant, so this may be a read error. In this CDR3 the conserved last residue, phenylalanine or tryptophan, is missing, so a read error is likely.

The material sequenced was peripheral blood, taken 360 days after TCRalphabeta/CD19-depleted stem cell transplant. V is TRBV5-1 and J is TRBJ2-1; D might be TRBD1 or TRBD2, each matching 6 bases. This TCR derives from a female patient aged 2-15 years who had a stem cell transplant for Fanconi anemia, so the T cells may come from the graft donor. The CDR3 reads CASSYGGTLPEQFC. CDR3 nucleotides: TGCGCCAGCAGCTACGGAGGGACACTACCTGAGCAGTTCTGC.